The 21 T cell receptor beta chains below all came from one sample that was sequenced in a study of PD-L1 blockade in urothelial cancer. TCRdb keeps only in-frame clones here, not all; method: immunoSEQ multiplex PCR. The table includes 85,000 to 100,000 clones, around 87% detected once. Described time point: pretreatment peripheral blood. The sample was PBMCs, taken around atezolizumab (anti-PD-L1) treatment. Every receptor here comes from a man aged 55 to 70 with urothelial cancer.

This chain uses TRBV28 with TRBJ1-5, with D hard to call. This CDR3 region has 14 residues. Deletions cut 7 bases from V and 11 bases from J, with 21 bases between. Germline V gene sequence: CDR1 MDHEN, CDR2 SYDVKM. This chain's CDR3 is CASTSGGQSGSQHF. The CDR3 region has the DNA TGTGCCAGCACCTCGGGAGGGCAATCTGGGTCCCAGCATTTT. The full variable domain, in which reference TRBV28 and TRBJ1-5 provide the parts outside the CDR3, is DVKVTQSSRYLVKRTGEKVFLECVQDMDHENMFWYRQDPGLGLRLIYFSYDVKMKEKGDIPEGYSVSREKKERFSLILESASTNQTSMYLCASTSGGQSGSQHFGDGTRLSIL.

The chain recombines TRBV19 with TRBJ1-2; 7 nucleotides line up with TRBD1. Trimming removed 1 base from V and 8 bases from J; junction bases left unmatched: 1. CDR3 length: 12 residues. Germline lookup yields CDR1 LNHDA and CDR2 SQIVND (reference sequence). CDR3: CASSIGGGGYTF. The CDR3 DNA is TGTGCCAGTAGTATAGGAGGGGGCGGCTACACCTTC.

V usage is TRBV18 and J usage is TRBJ2-3; 7 bases agree with TRBD1. The germline V gene encodes CDR1 KGHSH and CDR2 LQKENI. Germline trimming cut 3 bases from V and 2 bases from J; bases unmatched to any gene: 8. This CDR3 has 16 amino acids. In DNA, the CDR3 is TGTGCCAGCTCACCCGGGACAGCGGCTTCCACAGATACGCAGTATTTT. The encoded protein is CASSPGTAASTDTQYF.

The genes are TRBV7-9 and TRBJ2-7, with D perhaps matching TRBD2 (6 bases). The V and J ends lost 4 bases and 5 bases respectively, with 18 bases between them. This CDR3 contains 15 residues. Per germline, CDR1 SEHNR and CDR2 FQNEAQ (reference sequence). This CDR3 reads CASSSFGTVPHEQYF. Here the CDR3 DNA reads TGTGCCAGCAGCTCCTTCGGGACTGTCCCCCACGAGCAGTACTTC.

This clone has only a few counts. The rearrangement uses TRBV9 and TRBJ1-1; no reliable D call. The V end lost 0 bases, the J end lost 8 bases, and 14 bases lay between the germline ends. Germline V gives CDR1 SGDLS, CDR2 YYNGEE. The CDR3 contains 14 residues. The CDR3 here is CASSVVAELGEAFF. CDR3 nucleotide sequence: TGTGCCAGCAGCGTAGTAGCTGAACTCGGGGAAGCTTTCTTT.

The DNA of the CDR3 is TGCGCCAGCAGCTTGGCCAGGGCCTACGAGCAGTACTTC. Translating it yields CASSLARAYEQYF. The V gene is TRBV5-1, the J gene TRBJ2-7; D perhaps matches TRBD1 (5 bases). This CDR3 has 13 residues. Deletions cut 0 bases from V and 2 bases from J, with 6 bases between. Germline-derived CDR1 and CDR2 are SGHRS and YFSETQ.

The chain carries TRBV4-1 and TRBJ1-1; D perhaps matches TRBD1 (5 bases). The CDR3 length is 14 residues. Germline V gene data show CDR1 as MGHRA and CDR2 as YSYEKL. The V end was cut by 1 base, the J end by 2 bases, with 8 bases between. The CDR3 here is CASSQGGGNTEAFF. The CDR3 DNA reads as TGCGCCAGCAGCCAAGGGGGGGGAAACACTGAAGCTTTCTTT.

This clone was recorded once. CDR3 protein: CASSMREETQYF. The CDR3 coding sequence is TGTGCCAGTAGTATGAGGGAAGAGACCCAGTACTTC. The chain uses TRBV19 and TRBJ2-5; tentatively, D is TRBD2 (5 bases). Between the trimmed V and J ends, which lost 3 bases and 3 bases, there was a span of 5 bases. The length of the CDR3 is 12 residues. From germline, CDR1 is LNHDA and CDR2 SQIVND (reference sequence).

DNA for the CDR3: TGCGCCAGCAGCTCCGGACTAGTAAGGGAGGGGGAGACCCAGTACTTC. Translation gives CASSSGLVREGETQYF. The gene calls are TRBV5-1 and TRBJ2-5; TRBD2 matches 7 bases. Germline-derived CDR1 and CDR2 are SGHRS and YFSETQ. The CDR3 runs to 16 residues. V dropped 3 bases and J dropped 5; count of bases not matched to a gene: 13.

The chain employs TRBV5-6 and TRBJ2-7, with D possibly being TRBD2 (7 bases). There are 15 residues in the CDR3. V was trimmed by 0 bases and J by 2 bases, leaving 12 bases between them. Germline CDR1 is SGHDT and CDR2 is YYEEEE. The CDR3 DNA sequence: TGTGCCAGCAGCTTGGAGGGCGGGGGCACCTACGAGCAGTACTTC. Amino acid sequence: CASSLEGGGTYEQYF.

This chain connects TRBV6-6 to TRBJ1-4; weak D call: TRBD1 (5 bases). The V end was cut by 5 bases, the J end by 8 bases, with 15 bases between. This CDR3 comprises 14 residues. Per germline, CDR1 MNHNY and CDR2 SVGAGI (reference sequence). CDR3 protein: CASSTPGQGEKLFF. The CDR3 DNA is TGTGCCAGCAGTACCCCCGGACAAGGCGAAAAACTGTTTTTT.

The genes are TRBV5-1 and TRBJ1-5; TRBD1 aligns across 7 bases. Germline CDR1 SGHRS, CDR2 YFSETQ. The CDR3 sequence is 16 residues long. The ends lost 4 bases at V and 1 base at J; junction bases unmatched: 8. In DNA form, the CDR3 reads TGCGCCAGCAGCACCGGGACAGACTTGAGCAATCAGCCCCAGCATTTT. This gives the protein CASSTGTDLSNQPQHF. Combining the CDR3 with reference TRBV5-1 and TRBJ1-5 gives the whole variable domain KAGVTQTPRYLIKTRGQQVTLSCSPISGHRSVSWYQQTPGQGLQFLFEYFSETQRNKGNFPGRFSGRQFSNSRSEMNVSTLELGDSALYLCASSTGTDLSNQPQHFGDGTRLSIL.

The chain couples TRBV7-6 to TRBJ1-4; no clear D gene. The CDR3 sequence is 13 residues long. The V end lost 4 bases, the J end lost 6 bases, and 9 bases lay between the germline ends. The germline V gene has CDR1 SGHVS and CDR2 FNYEAQ. CDR3 DNA sequence: TGTGCCAGCAGCTCAAATCCGGATGAAAAACTGTTTTTT. The encoded protein is CASSSNPDEKLFF.

V is TRBV29-1 and J is TRBJ2-1; 15 bases fit TRBD2. Trimming cost V 4 bases and J 2 bases; bases outside gene matches: 6. The CDR3 is made up of 17 amino acids. Germline lookup yields CDR1 SQVTM and CDR2 ANQGSEA. The CDR3 sequence is CSVGTSGGGITYNEQFF. The CDR3 nucleotides read TGCAGCGTTGGGACTAGCGGGGGGGGGATCACCTACAATGAGCAGTTCTTC.

V gene TRBV18 combines with J gene TRBJ2-5; TRBD1 matches at 8 bases. This CDR3 region has 15 residues. Unmatched junction bases numbered 5, after V lost 0 bases and J lost 5 bases. Germline values: CDR1 KGHSH, CDR2 LQKENI. The chain's CDR3 is CASSPPSRGRETQYF. The DNA for the CDR3 is TGTGCCAGCTCACCACCCTCCAGGGGGCGGGAGACCCAGTACTTC.

This chain uses TRBV6-4 with TRBJ2-6, with 10 bases matching TRBD1. The CDR3 runs 18 residues. V shed 5 bases, J shed 0 bases, and the junction held 7 bases outside the gene matches. Germline V lookup: CDR1 MRHNA, CDR2 SNTAGT. CDR3 nucleotides: TGTGCCAGCAGTAAAGGACAGGGGGGGAGCTCTGGGGCCAACGTCCTGACTTTC. This sequence encodes CASSKGQGGSSGANVLTF.

The CDR3, as DNA: TGTGCCAGCAGCCCTAGACAGGCGTACCAAGAGACCCAGTACTTC. It specifies CASSPRQAYQETQYF. The V call is TRBV5-8, the J call TRBJ2-5; a weak D match, TRBD1 (6 bases). Germline-derived CDR1 and CDR2 are SGHTS and YDEGEE. This CDR3 has 15 residues. The V end was cut by 4 bases, the J end by 0 bases, with 13 bases between.

V and J are TRBV11-2 and TRBJ1-1; 9 bases agree with TRBD1. Germline CDR1 reads SGHAT; CDR2 reads FQNNGV. J gave up 8 bases and V 1 base, and 5 bases lay outside the gene matches. This CDR3 has 14 residues. The CDR3 DNA sequence: TGTGCCAGCAGCTTAGGAACAGGGGGCAGGGAAGCTTTCTTT. This translates into CASSLGTGGREAFF.

V is TRBV5-4 and J is TRBJ2-3, with D perhaps matching TRBD2 (7 bases). The CDR3 is 15 amino acids. Germline loops: CDR1 SGHNT, CDR2 YYREEE (reference sequence). With 5 bases removed from V and 1 base from J, the gap between germline ends came to 14 bases. CDR3 sequence (DNA): TGTGCCAGCAGGATTGGCGGGGGCGGCACAGATACGCAGTATTTT. Translating gives CASRIGGGGTDTQYF.

The chain combines TRBV4-3 with TRBJ1-1, with D possibly being TRBD1 (6 bases). Germline CDR1 reads LGHNA; CDR2 reads YSLEER. The ends were cut back, 0 bases at V and 8 bases at J, with 16 bases in the middle. The CDR3 length is 15 residues. In nucleotides, the CDR3 is TGCGCCAGCAGCCAAGATTTGAATAACCAGGGGGAAGCTTTCTTT. Its protein is CASSQDLNNQGEAFF.

The V gene is TRBV5-1, the J gene TRBJ2-1; 15 bases are shared with TRBD2. The length of the CDR3 is 18 residues. The trim removed 3 bases at V and 2 bases at J, leaving 6 bases unmatched. Germline CDR1 SGHRS, CDR2 YFSETQ. The CDR3 region has the DNA TGCGCCAGCAGCTCGGGACTAGCGGGGGGTACTACCTACAATGAGCAGTTCTTC. Protein: CASSSGLAGGTTYNEQFF.